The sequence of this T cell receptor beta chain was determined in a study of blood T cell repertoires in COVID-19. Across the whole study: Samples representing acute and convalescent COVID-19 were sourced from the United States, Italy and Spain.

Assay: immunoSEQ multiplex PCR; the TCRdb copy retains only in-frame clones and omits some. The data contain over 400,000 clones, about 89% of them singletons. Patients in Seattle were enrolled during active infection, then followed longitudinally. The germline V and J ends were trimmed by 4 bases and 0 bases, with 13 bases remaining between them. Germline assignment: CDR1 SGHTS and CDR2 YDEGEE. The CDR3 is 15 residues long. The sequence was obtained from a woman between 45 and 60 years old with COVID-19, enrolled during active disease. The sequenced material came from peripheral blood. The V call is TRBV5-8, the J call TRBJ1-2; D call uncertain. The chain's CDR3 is CASSPLASANYGYTF. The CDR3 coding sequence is TGTGCCAGCAGCCCGTTAGCCAGTGCTAACTATGGCTACACCTTC.